This T cell receptor beta chain was sequenced in a study of T cell clonotyping in hematopoietic cell transplantation. Assay: immunoSEQ multiplex PCR; the TCRdb copy retains only in-frame clones and omits some. The sample consists of roughly 37,000 clones, 80% to 90% of them appearing once. The CDR3 loop spans 14 amino acids. Germline CDR1 reads SGHDT; CDR2 reads YYEEEE. V lost 4 bases to trimming and J lost 6 bases; unmatched junction nucleotides: 9. The V gene is TRBV5-6, the J gene TRBJ1-1, with 7 nucleotides matching TRBD1. The material sequenced was peripheral blood mononuclear cells. The receptor was derived from a woman aged 40 to 55 in good health. Some clones in this sample may be carry-over from other donors' samples. The CDR3, as DNA: TGTGCCAGCAGCCCCGGACAGGCCTCCGCTGAAGCTTTCTTT. Its protein product is CASSPGQASAEAFF. Complete variable domain (other parts from reference TRBV5-6 and TRBJ1-1): DAGVTQSPTHLIKTRGQQVTLRCSPKSGHDTVSWYQQALGQGPQFIFQYYEEEERQRGNFPDRFSGHQFPNYSSELNVNALLLGDSALYLCASSPGQASAEAFFGQGTRLTVV.